The 20 T cell receptor beta chains presented below share a single source sample, sequenced in a study of T cell responses to AZD1222 COVID-19 vaccine. Measured with immunoSEQ multiplex PCR; TCRdb has only the in-frame clones, and not every one. The table lists 130,000 to 150,000 clones, about 93% of them singletons. The specimen comprised peripheral blood, sampled on day 0 of AZD1222 vaccination. The receptors were gathered from an adult in good health.

The gene calls are TRBV7-3 and TRBJ2-2, with TRBD1 matching over 10 bases. CDR1 SGHTA and CDR2 FQGTGA come from the germline V gene. After removal of 4 bases from V and 5 bases from J, the junction contained 4 bases not matched to a gene. The CDR3 spans 15 residues. The DNA of the CDR3 is TGTGCCAGCAGCTATCGACAGGGGGCGACCGGGGAGCTGTTTTTT. The encoded protein is CASSYRQGATGELFF. The full variable domain, with the rest looked up from reference TRBV7-3 and TRBJ2-2, is GAGVSQTPSNKVTEKGKYVELRCDPISGHTALYWYRQSLGQGPEFLIYFQGTGAADDSGLPNDRFFAVRPEGSVSTLKIQRTERGDSAVYLCASSYRQGATGELFFGEGSRLTVL.

V gene TRBV5-1 combines with J gene TRBJ1-2; D possibly corresponds to TRBD1 (6 bases). V was pared by 4 bases and J by 5 bases, with 18 bases between. There are 15 residues in the CDR3. Germline V gene lookup returns CDR1 SGHRS and CDR2 YFSETQ. CDR3 nucleotide sequence: TGCGCCAGCAGCCAGGGAAACCAAAGGGGGTATGGCTACACCTTC. Protein product: CASSQGNQRGYGYTF.

In its sample, this clone was seen once. The CDR3 DNA reads TGTGCCAGCAACCTGGGCGGCTCTAATGAAAAACTGTTTTTT. Protein product: CASNLGGSNEKLFF. V usage is TRBV11-2 and J usage is TRBJ1-4; D is undetermined. Trimming cost V 7 bases and J 3 bases, with 12 bases left between them. CDR3 length: 14 residues. CDR1 and CDR2 from the germline V gene are SGHAT and FQNNGV. The full variable domain, with the rest looked up from reference TRBV11-2 and TRBJ1-4, is EAGVAQSPRYKIIEKRQSVAFWCNPISGHATLYWYQQILGQGPKLLIQFQNNGVVDDSQLPKDRFSAERLKGVDSTLKIQPAKLEDSAVYLCASNLGGSNEKLFFGSGTQLSVL.

The chain links TRBV5-4 to TRBJ2-7; D is perhaps TRBD1 or TRBD2 (6 bases each). V lost 4 bases and J lost 2, with 13 bases in between. CDR1 is SGHNT, CDR2 YYREEE, per germline (reference sequence). The length of the CDR3 is 14 residues. The CDR3 nucleotides read TGTGCCAGCAGCCGGAGGGACACAACCTACGAGCAGTACTTC. Its translation: CASSRRDTTYEQYF.

V gene TRBV25-1 combines with J gene TRBJ2-7, with 9 bases that match TRBD1. V lost 2 bases and J lost 4; bases outside the gene matches: 3. CDR3 length equals 14 residues. Germline lookup yields CDR1 MGHDK and CDR2 SYGVNS. CDR3 nucleotide sequence: TGTGCCAGCAGTGAAGGACAGGGGACTTACGAGCAGTACTTC. Translating gives CASSEGQGTYEQYF.

The chain uses TRBV11-3 and TRBJ2-1, with 8 positions matching TRBD2. V was clipped by 2 bases and J by 6 bases; unmatched bases: 18. This CDR3 spans 19 amino acids. Germline assignment: CDR1 SGHNT and CDR2 YENEEA. CDR3 in amino acids: CASSLYDWVAGKTRNEQFF. DNA of the CDR3: TGTGCCAGCAGCTTATACGATTGGGTAGCGGGAAAGACGCGCAATGAGCAGTTCTTC.

The rearrangement uses TRBV5-1 and TRBJ1-1; 8 bases are shared with TRBD1. CDR1 SGHRS and CDR2 YFSETQ come from the germline V gene. The CDR3 is 16 residues long. V shed 1 base, J shed 5 bases, and the junction held 10 bases outside the gene matches. CDR3 DNA: TGCGCCAGCAGCTTGCGGCAGGGGGCGACGGGAACTGAAGCTTTCTTT. Its protein is CASSLRQGATGTEAFF.

The chain combines TRBV2 with TRBJ1-6; 10 nucleotides line up with TRBD1. Germline values: CDR1 SNHLY, CDR2 FYNNEI. Trimming at V came to 6 bases and at J to 9 bases, leaving 5 bases not matched to a gene. The CDR3 is 14 residues long. In DNA, the CDR3 is TGTGCCAGCAGAGTCGGGACAGGGGCTTCACCCCTCCACTTT. Amino acids: CASRVGTGASPLHF.

The chain is built from TRBV6-1 and TRBJ2-1, with TRBD1 identical over 9 bases. The CDR3 is 16 residues long. With 3 bases clipped from V and 4 bases from J, the junction kept 7 bases outside the gene matches. Germline loops: CDR1 MNHNS, CDR2 SASEGT. CDR3 amino acids: CASSDGQGSYYNEQFF. The CDR3 bases are TGTGCCAGCAGTGATGGACAGGGGTCGTATTACAATGAGCAGTTCTTC.

This clone appeared once. V and J are TRBV6-5 and TRBJ2-7; no reliable D call. CDR1 MNHEY and CDR2 SVGAGI come from the germline V gene. The CDR3 sequence is 15 residues long. V gave up 6 bases and J gave up 2 bases, with 17 bases separating them. The CDR3 is CASRVLRNSPYEQYF. For the CDR3, the DNA is TGTGCCAGCAGGGTTCTTCGTAACAGCCCCTACGAGCAGTACTTC.

The chain joins TRBV30 to TRBJ2-1; 7 bases are shared with TRBD2. V was clipped by 5 bases and J by 13 bases; unmatched bases: 5. The CDR3 spans 10 residues. Per the germline V gene, CDR1 is GTSNPN and CDR2 is SVGIG (reference sequence). CDR3 protein: CAWDRDYQFF. The CDR3 region has the DNA TGTGCCTGGGACCGGGACTACCAGTTCTTC.

This clone was seen once. CDR3 nucleotides: TGTGCCAGCAGCTTTACAGGGCCAGAGACCCAGTACTTC. Amino acid sequence: CASSFTGPETQYF. The chain recombines TRBV5-4 with TRBJ2-5; D may be TRBD1 (6 bases). The CDR3 totals 13 residues. With 2 bases removed from V and 4 bases from J, the gap between germline ends came to 9 bases. CDR1 is SGHNT, CDR2 YYREEE, per germline (reference sequence).

This chain connects TRBV23-1 to TRBJ1-5; maybe TRBD1 (6 bases). TRBV23-1 is an ORF, and what it does is uncertain. The ends were cut back, 4 bases at V and 5 bases at J, with 18 bases in the middle. The CDR3 consists of 16 residues. CDR3: CASSRAQGVADQPQHF. CDR3 DNA sequence: TGCGCCAGCAGTCGAGCACAGGGAGTAGCGGATCAGCCCCAGCATTTT.

This clone appeared a single time. The V gene is TRBV12-3 or TRBV12-4, the J gene TRBJ1-4; possible D gene TRBD1, 6 bases. The CDR3 is 13 amino acids. V shed 8 bases and J shed 4 bases, with 11 bases lying between them. The CDR3 DNA sequence: TGTGCCAGCGGAACAGGGAATAATGAAAAACTGTTTTTT. It encodes CASGTGNNEKLFF.

The chain carries TRBV11-2 and TRBJ2-5; D might be TRBD1 (6 bases). The CDR3 has 12 amino acids. Germline CDR1 SGHAT, CDR2 FQNNGV. The V end lost 7 bases, the J end lost 3 bases, and 9 bases lay between the germline ends. In DNA, the CDR3 is TGTGCCAGCACCGGACAGAAAGAGACCCAGTACTTC. Its protein product is CASTGQKETQYF. Variable domain in full (rest from reference TRBV11-2 and TRBJ2-5): EAGVAQSPRYKIIEKRQSVAFWCNPISGHATLYWYQQILGQGPKLLIQFQNNGVVDDSQLPKDRFSAERLKGVDSTLKIQPAKLEDSAVYLCASTGQKETQYFGPGTRLLVL.

The chain carries TRBV7-8 and TRBJ1-5; 9 bases match TRBD1. V shed 2 bases, J shed 6 bases, and the junction held 8 bases outside the gene matches. Germline V lookup: CDR1 SGHVS, CDR2 FQNEAQ. CDR3 length: 16 amino acids. Written as DNA, the CDR3 is TGTGCCAGCAGCTTAAGTAACAGGGGGCTTGTTCAGCCCCAGCATTTT. As protein: CASSLSNRGLVQPQHF. Based on the CDR3 plus reference TRBV7-8 and TRBJ1-5, the full variable domain is GAGVSQSPRYKVAKRGQDVALRCDPISGHVSLFWYQQALGQGPEFLTYFQNEAQLDKSGLPSDRFFAERPEGSVSTLKIQRTQQEDSAVYLCASSLSNRGLVQPQHFGDGTRLSIL.

The chain is built from TRBV9 and TRBJ2-2, with D possibly being TRBD2 (5 bases). With 1 base removed from V and 1 base from J, the gap between germline ends came to 11 bases. CDR1 and CDR2 from the germline V gene are SGDLS and YYNGEE. The length of the CDR3 is 16 residues. The CDR3 loop is CASSVLAPENTGELFF. For the CDR3, the DNA is TGTGCCAGCAGCGTACTAGCCCCGGAGAACACCGGGGAGCTGTTTTTT.

This chain uses TRBV5-8 with TRBJ2-1; 7 bases match TRBD1. Germline-derived CDR1 and CDR2 are SGHTS and YDEGEE. Losses at the gene ends were 6 bases for V and 0 bases for J; bases not matched to a gene: 21. The CDR3 contains 20 residues. The CDR3 DNA is TGTGCCAGCACCGATTTATTTTCCGGGACAGTAGAATACTCCTACAATGAGCAGTTCTTC. Protein: CASTDLFSGTVEYSYNEQFF.

V is TRBV4-2 and J is TRBJ2-6; D perhaps matches TRBD1 (6 bases). Germline CDR1 and CDR2: LGHNA and YNFKEQ. The CDR3 sequence is 17 residues long. The V end lost 1 base, the J end lost 2 bases, and 12 bases lay between the germline ends. The CDR3 DNA is TGTGCCAGCAGCCAAGCGGATACAGGGACTGGGGCCAACGTCCTGACTTTC. Amino acids: CASSQADTGTGANVLTF.

V gene TRBV7-9 combines with J gene TRBJ1-5; D is unclear. Trimming cost V 2 bases and J 3 bases, with 5 bases left between them. Germline assignment: CDR1 SEHNR and CDR2 FQNEAQ (reference sequence). The CDR3 spans 13 residues. The CDR3 region is CASSLRNNQPQHF. The DNA of the CDR3 is TGTGCCAGCAGCTTAAGGAACAATCAGCCCCAGCATTTT.